These 30 T cell receptor beta chains came from one sample sequenced in a study of Graves' ophthalmopathy and Graves' hyperthyroidism. Amplification from RNA transcripts yielded the TCR beta CDR3 regions. HTBI primers primed a first-round RT-PCR, and a second-round multiplex PCR followed. TCRdb redid the calling of the multiplex PCR reads with MiXCR, one entry per CDR3 protein. The sample has some 520,000 distinct CDR3 sequences, 13% to 15% seen once. Input material: blood. The origin of the receptors is a woman in her twenties or thirties with Graves' ophthalmopathy.

This clonotype was observed many times. The chain recombines TRBV27 with TRBJ2-7; D not certain. This CDR3 contains 14 residues. Deletions cut 2 bases from V and 2 bases from J, with 10 bases between. From germline, CDR1 is MNHEY and CDR2 SMNVEV (reference sequence). CDR3 in amino acids: CASSLRGKTYEQYF. CDR3 DNA: TGTGCCAGCAGTTTAAGAGGCAAAACCTACGAGCAGTACTTC.

The V gene is TRBV27, the J gene TRBJ2-5, with D perhaps matching TRBD1 (6 bases). The germline gives CDR1 MNHEY, CDR2 SMNVEV (reference sequence). CDR3 size: 14 residues. The ends were cut back, 1 base at V and 2 bases at J, with 8 bases in the middle. The chain's CDR3 is CASSLYTGQETQYF. The CDR3 DNA is TGTGCCAGCAGTTTATATACAGGGCAAGAGACCCAGTACTTC.

The sample holds many counts of this clonotype. This chain connects TRBV20-1 to TRBJ2-4, with D hard to call. V dropped 4 bases and J dropped 0 bases, with 10 bases sitting between them. Germline V CDR1 and CDR2: DFQATT, SNEGSKA (reference sequence). The CDR3 consists of 14 residues. As DNA, the CDR3 is TGCAGTGCTATAAAAATTTTAGCCAAAAACATTCAGTACTTC. This translates into CSAIKILAKNIQYF.

With regard to this clonotype: Since a much larger clone is just one base distant, this may be a read error. The V call is TRBV9, the J call TRBJ1-2, with a possible D match to TRBD1 (6 bases). The CDR3 runs to 13 residues. Germline V gene sequence: CDR1 SGDLS, CDR2 YYNGEE. CDR3 nucleotides: TGTGCCAGCAGCGTAGCTCCTAACGGGGGCTTCACCTTC. It is translated as CASSVAPNGGFTF.

Details on this clonotype: A much bigger clone sits one base away, suggesting this may be a read error. V gene TRBV27 combines with J gene TRBJ2-7; D gene unclear. Trimming cost V 3 bases and J 3 bases, with 12 bases left between them. This CDR3 is 14 amino acids long. Germline CDR1 is MNHEY and CDR2 is SMNVEV (reference sequence). The CDR3: CASSLSDGLYEQYF. The CDR3 nucleotides are TGTGCCAGCAGTTTGAGCGATGGGCTCTACGAGCAGTACTTC.

A single count supports this clonotype. The J gene is TRBJ2-7, the V gene TRBV6-5; the D gene is possibly TRBD2 (6 bases). The length of the CDR3 is 14 residues. The germline V gene encodes CDR1 MNHEY and CDR2 SVGAGI. The V end lost 4 bases, the J end lost 7 bases, and 17 bases lay between the germline ends. CDR3 loop: CASSSTSSRGEQYF. CDR3 nucleotides: TGTGCCAGCAGTTCCACTAGCTCCCGGGGAGAGCAGTACTTC.

In its sample, this clonotype was seen many times. The chain recombines TRBV28 with TRBJ2-7; D might be TRBD1 (6 bases). V lost 8 bases to trimming and J lost 5 bases, with 19 bases between them. CDR3 length: 14 residues. Germline CDR1 MDHEN, CDR2 SYDVKM. The CDR3 loop reads CASLRRSRGNEQYF. In nucleotides, the CDR3 is TGTGCCAGCCTCCGCCGATCTAGGGGGAACGAGCAGTACTTC.

A remark on this clonotype: Mismatch with germline at one junction end may stem from a read error. The CDR3 region has the DNA TGTGCCTGGAGTGTAGGTCCAGGGCACTACAGCTTC. Its translation: CAWSVGPGHYSF. V is TRBV30 and J is TRBJ1-2, with a tentative D call TRBD1 (5 bases). CDR3 length equals 12 residues. The V gene's germline CDR1 is GTSNPN and CDR2 SVGIG (reference sequence).

This clonotype was observed at least ten times. The chain links TRBV29-1 to TRBJ1-2, with D uncertain. Germline V gene lookup returns CDR1 SQVTM and CDR2 ANQGSEA. V was trimmed by 5 bases and J by 4 bases, leaving 8 bases between them. This CDR3 contains 11 residues. The CDR3 DNA reads TGCAGCGTTATGTCAGCCTATGGCTACACCTTC. Translation: CSVMSAYGYTF.

This clonotype was detected many times. This chain links TRBV28 with TRBJ1-5; 9 bases fit TRBD1. Germline loops: CDR1 MDHEN, CDR2 SYDVKM. This CDR3 region has 15 residues. V was clipped by 7 bases and J by 0 bases; unmatched bases: 4. This CDR3 reads CASNRGQVSNQPQHF. The DNA for the CDR3 is TGTGCCAGCAACAGGGGGCAAGTTAGCAATCAGCCCCAGCATTTT.

This clonotype showed up just a few times. V usage is TRBV11-2 and J usage is TRBJ2-4; 7 nucleotides align to TRBD1. The CDR3 consists of 15 residues. Germline CDR1 is SGHAT and CDR2 is FQNNGV. J gave up 4 bases and V 5 bases, and 8 bases lay outside the gene matches. CDR3 protein: CASSKIRDSKNIQYF. DNA for the CDR3: TGTGCCAGCAGCAAAATCCGGGACAGTAAAAACATTCAGTACTTC.

This clonotype was picked up many times. This rearrangement joins TRBV20-1 to TRBJ1-2, with D maybe TRBD1 (5 bases). CDR1 and CDR2 (germline): DFQATT, SNEGSKA (reference sequence). This CDR3 region has 14 residues. The V end lost 6 bases, the J end lost 4 bases, and 18 bases lay between the germline ends. The CDR3 loop is CSAREGAQVYGYTF. CDR3 bases: TGCAGTGCCAGGGAAGGGGCGCAGGTCTATGGCTACACCTTC.

This clonotype showed up many times. A much larger clone sits a single nucleotide away, making a read error possible. V gene TRBV2 combines with J gene TRBJ1-6; 7 bases line up with TRBD1. There are 14 residues in the CDR3. Germline V gene data show CDR1 as SNHLY and CDR2 as FYNNEI. The CDR3 loop reads CASTGQSYNSHLHF. The CDR3 coding sequence is TGTGCCAGTACGGGACAGTCCTATAATTCACACCTCCACTTT.

The chain employs TRBV7-2 and TRBJ1-1; D is uncertain. This CDR3 contains 13 residues. Trimming removed 5 bases from V and 1 base from J, with 8 bases in between. Germline CDR1 and CDR2: SGHTA and FQGNSA. The CDR3 is CASSQHRNTEAFF. CDR3 coding DNA: TGTGCCAGCAGCCAACACAGGAACACTGAAGCTTTCTTT. The whole variable domain, filled in from reference TRBV7-2 and TRBJ1-1, reads GAGVSQSPSNKVTEKGKDVELRCDPISGHTALYWYRQSLGQGLEFLIYFQGNSAPDKSGLPSDRFSAERTGGSVSTLTIQRTQQEDSAVYLCASSQHRNTEAFFGQGTRLTVV.

In the case of this clonotype: A much larger clone is a single base away; this may be a read error. This rearrangement joins TRBV6-1 to TRBJ1-1; D gene uncertain. The CDR3 has 16 residues. CDR1 and CDR2 (germline): MNHNS, SASEGT. The V gene lost 4 bases and the J gene lost 4 bases, with 19 bases spanning the gap. The CDR3 loop reads CASSVRAAPFSTEAFF. CDR3 nucleotides: TGTGCCAGCAGTGTAAGGGCGGCCCCGTTCTCCACTGAAGCTTTCTTT.

This clonotype has just a few counts. A single base separates this from a much larger clone, so it may be a read error. V gene TRBV6-5 combines with J gene TRBJ2-5, with unresolved D. Germline V gene data show CDR1 as MNHEY and CDR2 as SVGAGI. This CDR3 region has 12 residues. The CDR3 loop is CASSYSEETKYF. In nucleotides, the CDR3 is TGTGCCAGCAGTTACTCGGAAGAGACCAAGTACTTC.

Concerning this clonotype: The junction differs from germline at one of its ends, possibly a read error. This sequence joins TRBV20-1 and TRBJ2-4, with unresolved D. The germline V gene encodes CDR1 DFQATT and CDR2 SNEGSKA (reference sequence). This CDR3 spans 13 amino acids. The chain's CDR3 is CSARDWGRNIKYF. The CDR3 region has the DNA TGCAGTGCTAGAGATTGGGGTAGGAACATTAAGTACTTC.

Ten or more counts support this clonotype. In nucleotides, the CDR3 is TGTGCCAGCAGCCGGACAGCGGAGTATCAGCCCCAGCATTTT. Translating it yields CASSRTAEYQPQHF. The chain recombines TRBV5-6 with TRBJ1-5, with D possibly TRBD1 on 6 matching bases. Germline V lookup: CDR1 SGHDT, CDR2 YYEEEE. V shed 4 bases and J shed 5 bases, with 13 bases lying between them. The CDR3 contains 14 residues.

This clonotype appeared many times. The V and J genes are TRBV30 and TRBJ1-6, with D perhaps TRBD1 (6 bases). Between the trimmed V and J ends, which lost 4 bases and 7 bases, there was a span of 11 bases. The CDR3 consists of 13 residues. CDR1 is GTSNPN, CDR2 SVGIG, per germline (reference sequence). The CDR3 coding sequence is TGTGCCTGGACGTGGGACAACAATTCACCCCTCCACTTT. Translation: CAWTWDNNSPLHF.

In this sample, this clonotype turned up many times. The chain recombines TRBV28 with TRBJ2-7; the match to TRBD2 covers 13 bases. V shed 6 bases, J shed 0 bases, and the junction held 8 bases outside the gene matches. The CDR3 has 17 amino acids. Germline loops: CDR1 MDHEN, CDR2 SYDVKM. The CDR3 here is CASSPGLAGSRSYEQYF. Here the CDR3 DNA reads TGTGCCAGCAGCCCGGGACTAGCGGGATCTCGCTCCTACGAGCAGTACTTC.

This clonotype was picked up one time. The V gene is TRBV12-3 or TRBV12-4, the J gene TRBJ1-3; 9 bases are shared with TRBD1. J lost 1 base, V lost 6 bases, and 1 base had no gene match. The CDR3 extends over 14 amino acids. CDR3 protein: CASRGTGSGNTIYF. The CDR3 DNA reads TGTGCCAGCAGGGGGACAGGGTCTGGAAACACCATATATTTT.

About this clonotype itself: Sequence at one end of the junction differs from germline and may be a read error. The chain employs TRBV28 and TRBJ1-2; D is unclear. Germline V gives CDR1 MDHEN, CDR2 SYDVKM. The CDR3 contains 12 residues. The CDR3, as DNA: TGTGCCAGCAATCTAGTTAACTATGGTTACACCTTC. Translated: CASNLVNYGYTF.

This clonotype occurred many times. V and J are TRBV7-3 and TRBJ1-1, with a tentative D call TRBD1 (6 bases). Between the trimmed V and J ends, which lost 2 bases and 3 bases, there was a span of 10 bases. This CDR3 has 14 residues. CDR1 is SGHTA and CDR2 is FQGTGA in the germline V gene. CDR3 residues: CASSLGGADTEAFF. DNA of the CDR3: TGTGCCAGCAGCTTAGGGGGGGCGGACACTGAAGCTTTCTTT.

Ten or more counts support this clonotype. The chain combines TRBV28 with TRBJ1-1; possible D gene TRBD1, 5 bases. Germline values: CDR1 MDHEN, CDR2 SYDVKM. The V end was cut by 6 bases, the J end by 7 bases, with 15 bases between. This CDR3 contains 13 residues. The CDR3 sequence is CASREPGLLEAFF. CDR3 DNA sequence: TGTGCCAGCAGAGAACCAGGGTTACTTGAAGCTTTCTTT.

At least ten counts were recorded for this clonotype. CDR3 sequence: CASSIGGHNYGYTF. DNA for the CDR3: TGTGCCAGCAGCATTGGGGGACACAACTATGGCTACACCTTC. This chain connects TRBV14 to TRBJ1-2, with TRBD1 as a possible D gene (6 bases). CDR3 size: 14 residues. The V and J ends lost 5 bases and 2 bases respectively, with 12 bases between them. CDR1 and CDR2 from the germline V gene are SGHDN and FVKESK.

The table lists this clonotype with many counts. J is TRBJ2-2 and V is TRBV20-1; the D gene is possibly TRBD2 (5 bases). Germline values: CDR1 DFQATT, CDR2 SNEGSKA (reference sequence). CDR3 length equals 12 residues. V was pared by 3 bases and J by 5 bases, with 7 bases between. The CDR3 DNA reads as TGCAGTGCTAGTGAGGGAACCGGGGAGCTGTTTTTT. Translating gives CSASEGTGELFF.

In its sample, this clonotype was seen a few times. A much bigger clone sits one base away, suggesting this may be a read error. This chain connects TRBV6-1 to TRBJ1-1, with D maybe TRBD1 (6 bases). This CDR3 is 11 amino acids long. In germline, CDR1 is MNHNS, CDR2 SASEGT. The CDR3 region is CASSADSEACF. CDR3 nucleotides: TGTGCCAGCAGTGCGGACAGTGAAGCTTGCTTT.

The CDR3, as DNA: TGTGCCAGCAGCTTAACCGAGACTAGCGGGAGTGCCTACGAGCAGTACTTC. Amino acids: CASSLTETSGSAYEQYF. The chain has TRBV13 and TRBJ2-7, with TRBD2 identical over 12 bases. Trimming cost V 2 bases and J 2 bases; bases outside gene matches: 7. The length of the CDR3 is 17 residues. The germline CDR1 and CDR2 sequences are PRHDT and FYEKMQ (reference sequence).

This clonotype was counted many times. The chain carries TRBV30 and TRBJ2-2, with D possibly TRBD1 on 5 matching bases. CDR1 and CDR2 (germline): GTSNPN, SVGIG (reference sequence). V was shortened by 5 bases and J by 2 bases, with 12 bases between the two germline ends. This CDR3 spans 14 amino acids. CDR3 amino acids: CAWLRQYNTGELFF. The CDR3 DNA sequence: TGTGCCTGGCTACGACAGTATAACACCGGGGAGCTGTTTTTT.

V gene TRBV2 combines with J gene TRBJ1-3, with D hard to call. The length of the CDR3 is 14 residues. Germline assignment: CDR1 SNHLY and CDR2 FYNNEI. Trimming left V 2 bases short and J 5 bases short, with 10 bases between. The CDR3 coding sequence is TGTGCCAGCAGTGAAAGACTTAACAGAAACACCATATATTTT. Protein product: CASSERLNRNTIYF.